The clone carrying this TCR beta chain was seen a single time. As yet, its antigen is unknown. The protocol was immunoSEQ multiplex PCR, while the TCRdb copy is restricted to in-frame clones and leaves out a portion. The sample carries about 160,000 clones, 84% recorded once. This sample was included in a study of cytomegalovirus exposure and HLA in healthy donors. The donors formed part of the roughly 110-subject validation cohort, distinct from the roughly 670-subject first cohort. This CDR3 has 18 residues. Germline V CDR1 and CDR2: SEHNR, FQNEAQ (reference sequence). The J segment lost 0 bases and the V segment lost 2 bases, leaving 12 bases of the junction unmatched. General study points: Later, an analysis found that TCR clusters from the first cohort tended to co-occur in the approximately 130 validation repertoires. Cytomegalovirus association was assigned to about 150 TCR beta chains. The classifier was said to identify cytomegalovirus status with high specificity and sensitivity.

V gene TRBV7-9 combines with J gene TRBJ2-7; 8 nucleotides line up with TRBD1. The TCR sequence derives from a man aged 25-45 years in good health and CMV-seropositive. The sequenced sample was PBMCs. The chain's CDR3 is CASSLLGQGAGGSYEQYF. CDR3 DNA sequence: TGTGCCAGCAGCTTACTTGGTCAGGGGGCAGGGGGCTCCTACGAGCAGTACTTC.